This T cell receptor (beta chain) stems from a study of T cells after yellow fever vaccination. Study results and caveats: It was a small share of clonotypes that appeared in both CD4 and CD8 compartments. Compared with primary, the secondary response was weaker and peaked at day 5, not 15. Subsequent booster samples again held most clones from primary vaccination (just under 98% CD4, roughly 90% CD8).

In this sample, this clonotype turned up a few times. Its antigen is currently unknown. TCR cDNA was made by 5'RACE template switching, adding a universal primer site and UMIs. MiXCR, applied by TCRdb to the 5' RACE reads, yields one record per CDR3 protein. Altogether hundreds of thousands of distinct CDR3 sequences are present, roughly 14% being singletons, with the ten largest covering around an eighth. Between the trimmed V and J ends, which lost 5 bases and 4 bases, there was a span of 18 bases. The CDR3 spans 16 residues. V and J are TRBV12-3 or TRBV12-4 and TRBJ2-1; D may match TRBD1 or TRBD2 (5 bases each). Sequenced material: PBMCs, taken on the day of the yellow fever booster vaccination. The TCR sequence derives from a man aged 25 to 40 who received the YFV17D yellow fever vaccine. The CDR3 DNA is TGTGCCAGCAGTCCTTCGGGGCGGATAATGTACAATGAGCAGTTCTTC. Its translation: CASSPSGRIMYNEQFF.